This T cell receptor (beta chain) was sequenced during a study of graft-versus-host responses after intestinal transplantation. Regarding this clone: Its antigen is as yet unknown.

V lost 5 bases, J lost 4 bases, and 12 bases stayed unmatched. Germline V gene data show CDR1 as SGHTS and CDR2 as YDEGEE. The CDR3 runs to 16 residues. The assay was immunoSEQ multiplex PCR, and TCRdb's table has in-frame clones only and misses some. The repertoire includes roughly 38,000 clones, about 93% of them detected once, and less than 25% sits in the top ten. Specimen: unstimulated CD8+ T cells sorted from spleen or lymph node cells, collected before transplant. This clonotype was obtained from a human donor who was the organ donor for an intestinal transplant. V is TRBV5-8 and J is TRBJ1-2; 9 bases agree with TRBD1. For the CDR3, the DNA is TGTGCCAGCAGTTTAGTCCGGGACAGGGCTATCTATGGCTACACCTTC. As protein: CASSLVRDRAIYGYTF.